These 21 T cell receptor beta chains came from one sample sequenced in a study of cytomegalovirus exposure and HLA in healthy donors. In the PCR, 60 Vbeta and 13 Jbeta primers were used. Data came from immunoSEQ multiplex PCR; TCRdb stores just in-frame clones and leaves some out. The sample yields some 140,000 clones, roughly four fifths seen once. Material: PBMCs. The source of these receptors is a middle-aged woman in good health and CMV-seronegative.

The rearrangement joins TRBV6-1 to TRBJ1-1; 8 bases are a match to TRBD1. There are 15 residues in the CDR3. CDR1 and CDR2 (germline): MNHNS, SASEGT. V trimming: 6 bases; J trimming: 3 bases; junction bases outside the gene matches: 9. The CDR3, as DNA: TGTGCCAGCAGGCTAGCAGGGGGCTACGACACTGAAGCTTTCTTT. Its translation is CASRLAGGYDTEAFF.

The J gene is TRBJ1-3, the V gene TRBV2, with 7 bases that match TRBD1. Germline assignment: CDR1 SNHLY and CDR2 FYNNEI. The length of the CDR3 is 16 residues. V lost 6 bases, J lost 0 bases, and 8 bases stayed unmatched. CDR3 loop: CASRDLTGVSGNTIYF. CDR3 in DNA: TGTGCCAGCAGAGACCTTACAGGGGTCTCTGGAAACACCATATATTTT.

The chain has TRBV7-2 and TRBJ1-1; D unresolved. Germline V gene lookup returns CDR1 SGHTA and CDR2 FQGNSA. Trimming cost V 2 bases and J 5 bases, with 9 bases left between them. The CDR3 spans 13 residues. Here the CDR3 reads CASSLKEETEAFF. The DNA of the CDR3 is TGTGCCAGCAGCTTAAAGGAGGAGACTGAAGCTTTCTTT.

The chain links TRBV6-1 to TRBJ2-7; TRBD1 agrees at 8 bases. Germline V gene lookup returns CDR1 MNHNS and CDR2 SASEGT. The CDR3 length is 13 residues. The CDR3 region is CASSEGTGALLAV. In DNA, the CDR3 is TGTGCCAGCAGTGAGGGGACAGGTGCTCTCCTTGCTGTC.

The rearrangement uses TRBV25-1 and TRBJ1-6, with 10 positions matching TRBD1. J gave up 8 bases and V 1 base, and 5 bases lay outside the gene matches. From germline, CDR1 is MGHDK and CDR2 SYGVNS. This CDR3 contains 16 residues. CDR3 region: CASSEFGGTGDSPLHF. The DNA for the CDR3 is TGTGCCAGCAGTGAATTCGGCGGGACAGGGGATTCACCCCTCCACTTT.

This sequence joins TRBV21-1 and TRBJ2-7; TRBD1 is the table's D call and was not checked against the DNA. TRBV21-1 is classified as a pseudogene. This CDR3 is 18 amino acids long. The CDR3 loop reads CASSKGYQANRGWGEQYV. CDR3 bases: TGTGCCAGCAGCAAAGGATATCAGGCCAACAGGGGCTGGGGCGAGCAGTACGTC.

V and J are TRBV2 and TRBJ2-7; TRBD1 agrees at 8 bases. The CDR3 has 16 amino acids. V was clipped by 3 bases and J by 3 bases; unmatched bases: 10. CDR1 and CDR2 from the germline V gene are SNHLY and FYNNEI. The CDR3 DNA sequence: TGTGCCAGCAGTGACCCTGGACAGGGAAATTACTACGAGCAGTACGTC. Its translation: CASSDPGQGNYYEQYV.

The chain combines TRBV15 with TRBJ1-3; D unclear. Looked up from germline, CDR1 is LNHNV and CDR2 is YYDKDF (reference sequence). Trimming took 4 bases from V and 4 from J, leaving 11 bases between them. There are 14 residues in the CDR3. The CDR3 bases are TGTGCCACCAGCATACCTTCACAGGGAAACACCATATATTTT. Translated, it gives CATSIPSQGNTIYF.

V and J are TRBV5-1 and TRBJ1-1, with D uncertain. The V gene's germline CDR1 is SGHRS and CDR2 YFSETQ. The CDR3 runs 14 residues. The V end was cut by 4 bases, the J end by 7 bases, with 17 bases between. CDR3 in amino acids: CASSVVPNAGEAFF. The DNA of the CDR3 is TGCGCCAGCAGCGTAGTCCCTAATGCCGGTGAAGCTTTCTTT.

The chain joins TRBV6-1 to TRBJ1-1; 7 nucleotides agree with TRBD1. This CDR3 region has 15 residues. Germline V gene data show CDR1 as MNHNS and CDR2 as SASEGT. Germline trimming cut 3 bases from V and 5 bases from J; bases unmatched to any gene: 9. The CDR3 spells CASSERTGRRTEAFF. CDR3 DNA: TGTGCCAGCAGTGAGAGGACAGGCCGGAGGACTGAAGCTTTCTTT.

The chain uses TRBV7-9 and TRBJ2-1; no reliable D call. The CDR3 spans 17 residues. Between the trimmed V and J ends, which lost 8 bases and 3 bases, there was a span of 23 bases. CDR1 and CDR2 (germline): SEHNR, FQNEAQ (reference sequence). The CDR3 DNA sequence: TGTGCCAGCCTCAACCCTCTTTCTCCTGTCGGCTACAATGAGCAGTTCTTC. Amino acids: CASLNPLSPVGYNEQFF.

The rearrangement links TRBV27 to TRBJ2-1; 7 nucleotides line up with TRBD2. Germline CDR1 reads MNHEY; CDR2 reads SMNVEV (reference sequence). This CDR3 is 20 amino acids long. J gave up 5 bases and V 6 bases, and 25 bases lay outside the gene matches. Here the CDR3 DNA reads TGTGCCAGCAGGCTGTGGGGACGGGACTATTCTAATATGGGTCACAATGAGCAGTTCTTC. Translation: CASRLWGRDYSNMGHNEQFF.

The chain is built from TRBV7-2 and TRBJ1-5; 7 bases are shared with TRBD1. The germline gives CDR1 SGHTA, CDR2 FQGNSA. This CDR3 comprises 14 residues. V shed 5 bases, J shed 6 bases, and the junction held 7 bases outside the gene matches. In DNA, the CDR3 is TGTGCCAGCAGCCCCCGACAGGGAGGTCAGCCCCAGCATTTT. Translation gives CASSPRQGGQPQHF. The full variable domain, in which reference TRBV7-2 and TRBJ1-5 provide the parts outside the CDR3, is GAGVSQSPSNKVTEKGKDVELRCDPISGHTALYWYRQSLGQGLEFLIYFQGNSAPDKSGLPSDRFSAERTGGSVSTLTIQRTQQEDSAVYLCASSPRQGGQPQHFGDGTRLSIL.

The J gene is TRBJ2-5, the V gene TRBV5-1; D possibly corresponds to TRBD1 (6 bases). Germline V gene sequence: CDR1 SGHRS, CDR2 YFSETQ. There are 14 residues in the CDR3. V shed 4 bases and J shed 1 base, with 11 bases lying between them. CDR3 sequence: CASSPGHGQETQYF. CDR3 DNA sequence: TGCGCCAGCAGCCCGGGACATGGCCAAGAGACCCAGTACTTC.

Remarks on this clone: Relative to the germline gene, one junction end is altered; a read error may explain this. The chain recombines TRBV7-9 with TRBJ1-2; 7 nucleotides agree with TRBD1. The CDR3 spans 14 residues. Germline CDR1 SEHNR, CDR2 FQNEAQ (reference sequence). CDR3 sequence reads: CSSSQSTGTESYTF. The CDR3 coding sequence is TGTTCCAGCAGCCAATCTACCGGGACAGAAAGCTACACCTTC.

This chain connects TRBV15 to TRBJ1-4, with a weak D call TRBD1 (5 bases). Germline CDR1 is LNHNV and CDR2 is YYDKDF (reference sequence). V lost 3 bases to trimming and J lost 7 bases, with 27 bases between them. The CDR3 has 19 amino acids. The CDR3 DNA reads TGTGCCACCAGCAGCCTCAATCGGGGTCGGGGGAGAGGGTCTGAAAAACTGTTTTTT. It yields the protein CATSSLNRGRGRGSEKLFF.

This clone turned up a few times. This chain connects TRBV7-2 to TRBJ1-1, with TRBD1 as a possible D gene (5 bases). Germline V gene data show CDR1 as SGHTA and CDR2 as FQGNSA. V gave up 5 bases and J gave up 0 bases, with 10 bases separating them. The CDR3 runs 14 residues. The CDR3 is CASSRGTLNTEAFF. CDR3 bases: TGTGCCAGCAGCCGGGGGACCCTGAACACTGAAGCTTTCTTT. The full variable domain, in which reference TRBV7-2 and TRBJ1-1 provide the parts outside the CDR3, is GAGVSQSPSNKVTEKGKDVELRCDPISGHTALYWYRQSLGQGLEFLIYFQGNSAPDKSGLPSDRFSAERTGGSVSTLTIQRTQQEDSAVYLCASSRGTLNTEAFFGQGTRLTVV.

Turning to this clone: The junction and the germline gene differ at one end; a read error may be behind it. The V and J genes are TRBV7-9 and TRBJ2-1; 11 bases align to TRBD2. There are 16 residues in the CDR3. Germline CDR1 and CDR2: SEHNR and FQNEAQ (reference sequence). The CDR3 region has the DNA TGTTCCAGCAGCTCTCGACTAGCGGGAAGAACCAATGAGCAGTTCTTC. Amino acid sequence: CSSSSRLAGRTNEQFF. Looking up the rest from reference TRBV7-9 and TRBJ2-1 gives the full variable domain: DTGVSQNPRHKITKRGQNVTFRCDPISEHNRLYWYRQTLGQGPEFLTYFQNEAQLEKSRLLSDRFSAERPKGSFSTLEIQRTEQGDSAMYLCSSSSRLAGRTNEQFFGPGTRLTVL.

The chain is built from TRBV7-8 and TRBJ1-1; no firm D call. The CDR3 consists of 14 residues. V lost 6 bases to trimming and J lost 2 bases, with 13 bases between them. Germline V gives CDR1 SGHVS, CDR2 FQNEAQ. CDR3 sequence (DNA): TGTGCCAGCAGGTTGGAGGCAGGCAACACTGAAGCTTTCTTT. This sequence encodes CASRLEAGNTEAFF.

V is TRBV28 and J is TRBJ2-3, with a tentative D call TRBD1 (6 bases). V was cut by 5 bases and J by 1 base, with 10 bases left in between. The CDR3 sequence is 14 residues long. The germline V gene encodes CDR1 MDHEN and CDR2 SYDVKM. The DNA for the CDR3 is TGTGCCAGCAGTCTCACAGGGCGCACAGATACGCAGTATTTT. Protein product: CASSLTGRTDTQYF. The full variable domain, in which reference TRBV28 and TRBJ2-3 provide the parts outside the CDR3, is DVKVTQSSRYLVKRTGEKVFLECVQDMDHENMFWYRQDPGLGLRLIYFSYDVKMKEKGDIPEGYSVSREKKERFSLILESASTNQTSMYLCASSLTGRTDTQYFGPGTRLTVL.

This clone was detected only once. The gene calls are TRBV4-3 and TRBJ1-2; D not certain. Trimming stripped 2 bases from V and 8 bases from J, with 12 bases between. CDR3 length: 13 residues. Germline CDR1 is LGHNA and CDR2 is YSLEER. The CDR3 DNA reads TGCGCCAGCAGCCAACCAGCTGGGAGAGGCTACACCTTC. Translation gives CASSQPAGRGYTF.